This passage covers 11 T cell receptor beta chains from one sample sequenced in a study of blood T cells in healthy people across ages. Through a sample-barcoded 5' primer and a J-beta primer mix, a second PCR was run for roughly 7 to 12 cycles. Each CDR3 protein is one row after TCRdb ran MiXCR on the 5' RACE reads. The sample lists some 760,000 distinct CDR3 sequences, approximately 25% occurring once. The same data also contributed to another study, on T cells of mothers and their children.

The sample comprised blood. These receptors were taken from a boy between 10 and 17 years old in good health.

The DNA of the CDR3 is TGCGCCAGCAGCCATGGACAGGGAAGCCATGAGCAGTTCTTC. Translated: CASSHGQGSHEQFF. V gene TRBV5-1 combines with J gene TRBJ2-1; 8 bases map to TRBD1. The V gene's germline CDR1 is SGHRS and CDR2 YFSETQ. Unmatched junction bases numbered 8, after V lost 4 bases and J lost 8 bases. CDR3 length: 14 amino acids.

This chain joins TRBV28 and TRBJ1-1; no reliable D call. This CDR3 is 16 amino acids long. CDR1 is MDHEN, CDR2 SYDVKM, per germline. V lost 3 bases to trimming and J lost 0 bases, with 14 bases between them. The CDR3 sequence: CASSFSTTDMNTEAFF. CDR3 in DNA: TGTGCCAGCAGTTTTTCGACAACTGACATGAACACTGAAGCTTTCTTT. Based on the CDR3 plus reference TRBV28 and TRBJ1-1, the full variable domain is DVKVTQSSRYLVKRTGEKVFLECVQDMDHENMFWYRQDPGLGLRLIYFSYDVKMKEKGDIPEGYSVSREKKERFSLILESASTNQTSMYLCASSFSTTDMNTEAFFGQGTRLTVV.

This clonotype has only a few counts. The chain recombines TRBV18 with TRBJ2-7; 7 bases map to TRBD1. Unmatched junction bases numbered 5, after V lost 0 bases and J lost 6 bases. The CDR3 is made up of 14 amino acids. Germline loops: CDR1 KGHSH, CDR2 LQKENI. CDR3 loop: CASSPPDRPSEQYF. The DNA of the CDR3 is TGTGCCAGCTCACCACCGGACAGGCCCAGCGAGCAGTACTTC.

The sample holds a few counts of this clonotype. The V call is TRBV5-1, the J call TRBJ2-7; a weak D match, TRBD1 (7 bases). This CDR3 region has 15 residues. The V and J ends lost 7 bases and 4 bases respectively, with 21 bases between them. Looked up from germline, CDR1 is SGHRS and CDR2 is YFSETQ. DNA for the CDR3: TGCGCCAGCTACCCTACGGCAGGGGGGCCATACGAGCAGTACTTC. It codes for CASYPTAGGPYEQYF.

V is TRBV29-1 and J is TRBJ2-1; 12 nucleotides match TRBD2. Germline V CDR1 and CDR2: SQVTM, ANQGSEA. CDR3 size: 14 residues. J lost 5 bases, V lost 5 bases, and 4 bases had no gene match. CDR3 nucleotides: TGCAGCGTTACTAGCGGGGGGCTCCACAATGAGCAGTTCTTC. Translating it yields CSVTSGGLHNEQFF.

CDR3: CASTLAGGPGEQFF. DNA for the CDR3: TGTGCCAGCACCCTAGCGGGGGGGCCGGGTGAGCAGTTCTTC. The rearrangement links TRBV12-3 or TRBV12-4 to TRBJ2-1; 12 bases line up with TRBD2. J lost 9 bases, V lost 7 bases, and 7 bases had no gene match. CDR3 size: 14 residues.

The CDR3 region is CASRGDGTYEQYF. The CDR3 DNA follows: TGTGCCAGCAGGGGGGACGGAACCTACGAGCAGTACTTC. This chain uses TRBV6-5 with TRBJ2-5; D may be TRBD1 or TRBD2 (5 bases each). The J call is in doubt because the DNA end fits TRBJ2-7 better. The germline CDR1 and CDR2 sequences are MNHEY and SVGAGI. The CDR3 is made up of 13 amino acids.

This rearrangement joins TRBV21-1 to TRBJ2-5; the table names TRBD2, a call not compared with the DNA. The J call may be wrong; the DNA end is better matched by TRBJ2-1. TRBV21-1 is deemed a pseudogene. This CDR3 has 15 amino acids. The CDR3 loop reads CASSNRTGTSAPQFF. In DNA, the CDR3 is TGTGCCAGCAGCAACCGTACCGGGACTAGCGCACCCCAGTTCTTC.

This chain joins TRBV7-8 and TRBJ2-5, with 7 bases matching TRBD1. The V and J ends lost 1 base and 0 bases, in that order; junction bases with no gene match: 5. This CDR3 is 16 amino acids long. The germline CDR1 and CDR2 sequences are SGHVS and FQNEAQ. CDR3 residues: CASSLGLTGYQETQYF. CDR3 sequence (DNA): TGTGCCAGCAGCTTAGGGCTGACAGGGTACCAAGAGACCCAGTACTTC.

This clonotype was detected a few times. The rearrangement links TRBV28 to TRBJ2-1; 11 positions match TRBD2. CDR1 and CDR2 (germline): MDHEN, SYDVKM. This CDR3 has 17 amino acids. V was clipped by 5 bases and J by 8 bases; unmatched bases: 14. The CDR3 spells CASSLTSGSDLRYEQFF. As DNA, the CDR3 is TGTGCCAGCAGTCTTACTAGCGGGAGTGACTTACGGTATGAGCAGTTCTTC.

This clonotype was seen a handful of times. The chain has TRBV12-3 or TRBV12-4 and TRBJ1-2; D perhaps matches TRBD1 (5 bases). Trimming left V 5 bases short and J 0 bases short, with 22 bases between. The CDR3 extends over 18 amino acids. The CDR3 region has the DNA TGTGCCAGCAGTCCTGCAGGGTCTTGGGATAGGGCTAACTATGGCTACACCTTC. It translates to CASSPAGSWDRANYGYTF.